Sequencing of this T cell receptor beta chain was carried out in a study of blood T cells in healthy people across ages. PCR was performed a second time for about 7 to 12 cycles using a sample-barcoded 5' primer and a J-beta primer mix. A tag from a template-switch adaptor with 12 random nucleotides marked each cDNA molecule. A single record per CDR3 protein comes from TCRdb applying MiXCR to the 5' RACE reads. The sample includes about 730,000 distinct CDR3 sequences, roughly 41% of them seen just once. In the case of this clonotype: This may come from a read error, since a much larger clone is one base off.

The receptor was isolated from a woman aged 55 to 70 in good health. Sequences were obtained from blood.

CDR3 in DNA: TGTGCCAGCAGGGTAACAAACAATGAGCAGTTCTTC. This sequence encodes CASRVTNNEQFF. The chain uses TRBV2 and TRBJ2-1; D unresolved. V dropped 6 bases and J dropped 5 bases, with 8 bases sitting between them. Per the germline V gene, CDR1 is SNHLY and CDR2 is FYNNEI. CDR3 length: 12 residues.